These 5 T cell receptor beta chains originate from one sample sequenced in a study of T cells after yellow fever vaccination. MiXCR, run by TCRdb on the 5' RACE reads, gives a single entry per CDR3 protein. The table shows roughly 63,000 distinct CDR3 sequences, with approximately 8% occurring only once. The sequences come from CD8+ T cells sorted from PBMCs, collected 15 days after the yellow fever booster vaccination. Source of these receptors: a man aged 25-45 years who received the YFV17D yellow fever vaccine.

This clonotype was counted many times. The chain couples TRBV12-3 or TRBV12-4 to TRBJ2-7; no firm D call. The CDR3 runs to 12 residues. Trimming removed 4 bases at V and 2 bases at J, with 6 bases between. CDR3 residues: CASSSPAYEQYF. The DNA for the CDR3 is TGTGCCAGCAGTTCCCCTGCCTACGAGCAGTACTTC.

A note on this clonotype: A much bigger clone sits one base away, suggesting this may be a read error. The chain links TRBV7-3 to TRBJ2-2; D may be TRBD1 or TRBD2 (5 bases each). This CDR3 is 16 amino acids long. The V end lost 5 bases, the J end lost 4 bases, and 17 bases lay between the germline ends. The germline gives CDR1 SGHTA, CDR2 FQGTGA. CDR3 coding DNA: TGTGCCAGCAGCCCTTTAGTGGGACGAAGCACCGGGGAGCTGTTTTTT. Its protein is CASSPLVGRSTGELFF.

This clonotype has ten or more counts. J is TRBJ2-7 and V is TRBV5-5, with D tentatively TRBD1 or TRBD2 (5 bases each). The CDR3 length is 15 residues. The V end was cut by 0 bases, the J end by 3 bases, with 13 bases between. From germline, CDR1 is SGHKS and CDR2 YYEKEE (reference sequence). In DNA form, the CDR3 reads TGTGCCAGCAGCTTGGAGGGGAGTCCCATCTACGAGCAGTACTTC. Its protein product is CASSLEGSPIYEQYF. Full variable domain (rest looked up from reference TRBV5-5 and TRBJ2-7): DAGVTQSPTHLIKTRGQQVTLRCSPISGHKSVSWYQQVLGQGPQFIFQYYEKEERGRGNFPDRFSARQFPNYSSELNVNALLLGDSALYLCASSLEGSPIYEQYFGPGTRLTVT.

This rearrangement joins TRBV5-1 to TRBJ2-5; D unresolved. Germline V lookup: CDR1 SGHRS, CDR2 YFSETQ. The V end lost 2 bases, the J end lost 5 bases, and 16 bases lay between the germline ends. The CDR3 sequence is 15 residues long. The CDR3 loop reads CASSLPDRGDETQYF. CDR3 nucleotide sequence: TGCGCCAGCAGCTTACCCGACCGCGGAGATGAGACCCAGTACTTC.

At least ten counts were recorded for this clonotype. V is TRBV7-3 and J is TRBJ2-7; D is undetermined. This CDR3 region has 13 residues. V lost 5 bases and J 7 bases, leaving 15 bases between the germline ends. Per the germline V gene, CDR1 is SGHTA and CDR2 is FQGTGA. The CDR3 here is CASSAEPLMEQYF. The CDR3 nucleotides read TGTGCCAGCAGCGCTGAACCCCTCATGGAGCAGTACTTC.